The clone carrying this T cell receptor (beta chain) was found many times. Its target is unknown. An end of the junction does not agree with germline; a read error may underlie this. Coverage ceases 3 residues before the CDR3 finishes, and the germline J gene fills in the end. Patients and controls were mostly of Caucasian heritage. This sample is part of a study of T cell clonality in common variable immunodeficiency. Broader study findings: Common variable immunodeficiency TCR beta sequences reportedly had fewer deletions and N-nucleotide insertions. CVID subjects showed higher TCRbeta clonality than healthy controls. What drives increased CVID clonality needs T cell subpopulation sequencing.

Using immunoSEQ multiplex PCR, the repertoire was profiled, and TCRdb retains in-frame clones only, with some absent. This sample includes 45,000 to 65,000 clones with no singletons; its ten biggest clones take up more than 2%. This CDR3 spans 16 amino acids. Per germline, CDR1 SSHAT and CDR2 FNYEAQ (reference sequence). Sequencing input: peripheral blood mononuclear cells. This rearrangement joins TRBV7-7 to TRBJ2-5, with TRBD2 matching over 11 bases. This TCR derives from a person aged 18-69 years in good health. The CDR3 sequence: CASSQVAGGPRETQYF. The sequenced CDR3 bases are TGTGCTAGCAGCCAAGTAGCGGGGGGGCCCAGGGAGACC.